This T cell receptor beta chain originates from a study of T-cell reconstitution after alpha-beta-depleted transplantation in children. This clonotype was found a few times. The antigen is undetermined. Study observations and caveats: Recipient T cells and thymic progenitors that survived were the source of the high TCRbeta diversity seen at day 60 in some patients. A year had passed since transplant, and T-cell counts and diversity by then came mostly from newly produced T cells.

Unique molecular identifiers were used to barcode this TCRbeta library. Each CDR3 protein is one row after TCRdb ran MiXCR on the PCR reads. The table shows about 830,000 distinct CDR3 sequences, with about 16% occurring only once. Germline V lookup: CDR1 SGHRS, CDR2 YFSETQ. The CDR3 has 14 amino acids. V lost 2 bases and J 6 bases, leaving 14 bases between the germline ends. Sequencing used PBMCs, mostly from graft donor cells, obtained 360 days after TCRalphabeta/CD19-depleted stem cell transplant. The gene calls are TRBV5-1 and TRBJ1-1; D gene ambiguous. This receptor was obtained from a male patient between 10 and 17 years old who had a stem cell transplant for acute lymphoblastic leukemia, so the T cells may come from the graft donor. The CDR3 loop is CASSFLLGQSEAFF. CDR3 coding DNA: TGCGCCAGCAGCTTTTTGTTGGGCCAGTCTGAAGCTTTCTTT.